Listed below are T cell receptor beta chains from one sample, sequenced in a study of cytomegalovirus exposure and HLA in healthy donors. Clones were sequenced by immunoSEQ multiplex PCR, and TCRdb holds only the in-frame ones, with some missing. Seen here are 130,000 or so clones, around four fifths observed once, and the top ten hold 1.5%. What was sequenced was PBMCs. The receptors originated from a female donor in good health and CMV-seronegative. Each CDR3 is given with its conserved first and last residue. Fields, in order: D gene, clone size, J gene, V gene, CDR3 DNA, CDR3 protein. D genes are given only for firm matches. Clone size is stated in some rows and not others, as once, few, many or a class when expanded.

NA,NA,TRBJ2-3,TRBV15,TGTGCCACCAGCAGCAGGATCACAGATACGCAGTATTTT,CATSSRITDTQYF
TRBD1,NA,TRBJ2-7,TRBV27,TGTGCCAGCAGTCCACAGGGGGCGGCGAGGTACGAGCAGTACTTC,CASSPQGAARYEQYF
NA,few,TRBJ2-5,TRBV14,TGTGCCAGCAGTTCCTACTCAGGGGCGCAGACCCAGTACTTC,CASSSYSGAQTQYF
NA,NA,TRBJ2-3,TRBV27,TGTGCCAGCAGTTTAAAAGTCAGGGGTTCCACAGATACGCAGTATTTT,CASSLKVRGSTDTQYF
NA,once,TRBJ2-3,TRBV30,TGTGCCTGGAGTGTAGTAGCGCCGAGCACAGATACGCAGTATTTT,CAWSVVAPSTDTQYF
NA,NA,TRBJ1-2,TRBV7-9,TGTGCCAGCAGCTTAGGCGGCGGTGGCGGCTACACCTTC,CASSLGGGGGYTF
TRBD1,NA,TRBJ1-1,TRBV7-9,TGTGCCAGCAGCCCCTCGGGACAGGGGTCCACTGAAGCTTTCTTT,CASSPSGQGSTEAFF
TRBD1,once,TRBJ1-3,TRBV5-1,TGCGCCAGCAGCTTTACAGGGGCTGGAAACACCATATATTTT,CASSFTGAGNTIYF
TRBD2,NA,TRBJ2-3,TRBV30,TGTGCCTGGAGCGCCGGACTAGCGGGATCCTCAGATACGCAGTATTTT,CAWSAGLAGSSDTQYF
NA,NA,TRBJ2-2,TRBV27,TGTGCCAGCAGTTTAGGAGGGGGCGCCGGGGAGCTGTTTTTT,CASSLGGGAGELFF
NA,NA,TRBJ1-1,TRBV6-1,TGTGCCAGCAGTGTGGGGAGCCTATCTGAAGCTTTCTTT,CASSVGSLSEAFF
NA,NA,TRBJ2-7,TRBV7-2,TGTGCCAGCAGCTTAATGGGATCAGGAGGGCCCTACGAGCAGTACTTC,CASSLMGSGGPYEQYF
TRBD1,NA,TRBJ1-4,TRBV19,TGTGCCAGTAGTAAGGGGACAGGGGGGACTAATGAAGAACTGTTTTTT,CASSKGTGGTNEELFF
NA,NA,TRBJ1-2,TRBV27,TGTGCCAGCAGCCCTCAGGGGCTCTATGGCTACACCTTC,CASSPQGLYGYTF
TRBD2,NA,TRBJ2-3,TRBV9,TGTGCCAGCAGCTTCGGGGTAGCGGGGAGAAATACGCAGTATTTT,CASSFGVAGRNTQYF
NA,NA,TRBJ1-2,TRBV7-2,TGTGCCAGCAGCTTAGAGGGGGGGGATGGCTACACCTTC,CASSLEGGDGYTF
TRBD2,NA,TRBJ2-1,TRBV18,TGTGCCAGCTCACCCACTAGCGGGAGTGGAAATGAGCAGTTCTTC,CASSPTSGSGNEQFF
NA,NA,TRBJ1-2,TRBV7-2,TGTGCCAGCAGCCCCCAAAAAGGGGTATATGGCTACACCTTC,CASSPQKGVYGYTF
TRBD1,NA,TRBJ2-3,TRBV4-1,TGCGCCAGCAGCCAAGAGGACAGGGGGCAAGATACGCAGTATTTT,CASSQEDRGQDTQYF
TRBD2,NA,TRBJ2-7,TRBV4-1,TGCGCCAGCAGCCGGGGACTAGCGGGCCAGACTAACGAGCAGTACTTC,CASSRGLAGQTNEQYF
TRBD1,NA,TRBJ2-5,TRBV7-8,TGTGCCAGCAGCTCGCGGAGGGACAGGGCCGCCCAAGAGACCCAGTACTTC,CASSSRRDRAAQETQYF
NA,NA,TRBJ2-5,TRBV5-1,TGCGCCAGCAGCTTGGGGAGTCAAGAGACCCAGTACTTC,CASSLGSQETQYF
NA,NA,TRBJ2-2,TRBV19,TGTGCCAGTAGTATGGGGCGGCCTAAGGCGAGCACCGGGGAGCTGTTTTTT,CASSMGRPKASTGELFF
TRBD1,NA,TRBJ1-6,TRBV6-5,TGTGCCAGCAGCCCGAACAGGGGAGGAAATTCACCCCTCCACTTT,CASSPNRGGNSPLHF
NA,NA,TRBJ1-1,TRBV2,TGTGCCAGCAGTGAAGGACTACTCGGGAACACTGAAGCTTTCTTT,CASSEGLLGNTEAFF